The 3 T cell receptor beta chains listed next were all sequenced from one sample in a study of T-cell memory formation after mild COVID-19 (dated by TCRdb to about 2021). Library preparation used 5' RACE. These reads were obtained on an Illumina NovaSeq 6000. TCRdb's own reprocessing of the public reads used fastp at Q25 and MiXCR and kept productive beta chains. Rows are unified per CDR3 protein, each entry keeping the most common DNA and genes. For this sample the table gives about 310,000 distinct CDR3 sequences, of which 15% to 20% were detected only once. Under 25% of the sample lies in the top ten. Sequencing used PBMCs or a T cell subset sorted from them (not recorded which). The receptors were sampled from a man in his late teens or twenties who had mild COVID-19 (a few samples of this study predate the infection). The sample titles of this study are shuffled in the database, so cell type and time point are left out; the donor was told from shared clones.

This clonotype showed up just a few times. The chain has TRBV7-2 and TRBJ2-3; TRBD2 is a possible D gene (6 bases). The V end lost 3 bases, the J end lost 4 bases, and 14 bases lay between the germline ends. This CDR3 spans 15 amino acids. Germline V gene lookup returns CDR1 SGHTA and CDR2 FQGNSA. CDR3 coding DNA: TGTGCCAGCAGCTTTGGGCTTGGGGAGGCAGATACGCAGTATTTT. As protein: CASSFGLGEADTQYF. The full variable domain, with the rest looked up from reference TRBV7-2 and TRBJ2-3, is GAGVSQSPSNKVTEKGKDVELRCDPISGHTALYWYRQSLGQGLEFLIYFQGNSAPDKSGLPSDRFSAERTGGSVSTLTIQRTQQEDSAVYLCASSFGLGEADTQYFGPGTRLTVL.

On this clonotype itself: The junction does not match germline at one end; this may be a read error. The chain combines TRBV7-7 with TRBJ1-5; 10 bases agree with TRBD1. The V gene's germline CDR1 is SSHAT and CDR2 FNYEAQ (reference sequence). The CDR3 is 15 amino acids. This CDR3 reads CASSRTGGLNQPQHF. The DNA for the CDR3 is TGTGCTAGCAGCCGGACAGGGGGGTTGAATCAGCCCCAGCATTTT.

The sample holds a few counts of this clonotype. The chain recombines TRBV7-9 with TRBJ2-3; D unresolved. The CDR3 has 13 residues. Germline assignment: CDR1 SEHNR and CDR2 FQNEAQ (reference sequence). V lost 0 bases to trimming and J lost 5 bases, with 6 bases between them. The CDR3 sequence: CASSLASGDTQYF. The DNA of the CDR3 is TGTGCCAGCAGCTTAGCGTCCGGAGATACGCAGTATTTT. Using reference TRBV7-9 and TRBJ2-3 for the parts outside the CDR3, the full variable domain is DTGVSQNPRHKITKRGQNVTFRCDPISEHNRLYWYRQTLGQGPEFLTYFQNEAQLEKSRLLSDRFSAERPKGSFSTLEIQRTEQGDSAMYLCASSLASGDTQYFGPGTRLTVL.